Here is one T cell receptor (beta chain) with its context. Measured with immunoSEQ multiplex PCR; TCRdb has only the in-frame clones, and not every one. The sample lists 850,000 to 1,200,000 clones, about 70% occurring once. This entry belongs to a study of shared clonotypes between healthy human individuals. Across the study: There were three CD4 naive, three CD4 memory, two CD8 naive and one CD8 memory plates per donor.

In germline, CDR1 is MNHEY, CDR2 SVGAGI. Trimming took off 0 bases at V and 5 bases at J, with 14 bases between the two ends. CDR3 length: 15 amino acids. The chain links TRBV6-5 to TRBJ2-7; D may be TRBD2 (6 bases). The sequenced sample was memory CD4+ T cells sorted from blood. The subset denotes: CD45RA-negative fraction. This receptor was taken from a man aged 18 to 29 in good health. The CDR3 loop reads CASSYSEGRIDEQYF. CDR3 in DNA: TGTGCCAGCAGTTACTCGGAGGGACGCATCGACGAGCAGTACTTC.